This T cell receptor (beta chain) was profiled in a study of blood T cell repertoires in COVID-19. Produced via immunoSEQ multiplex PCR; TCRdb's table is partial and in-frame only. The sample carries a few hundred thousand clones, roughly 90% recorded once. The CDR3 is 17 amino acids. V was pared by 0 bases and J by 6 bases, with 9 bases of the junction left unmatched. CDR1 is SGHNT and CDR2 is YENEEA in the germline V gene. The chain couples TRBV11-3 to TRBJ2-1; 9 bases agree with TRBD2. Sequenced: PBMCs or T cells enriched from blood (not recorded which). The origin of this receptor is a woman aged 55-70 years who had recovered from COVID-19. This CDR3 reads CASSLEVGLAGSNEQFF. In nucleotides, the CDR3 is TGTGCCAGCAGCTTAGAAGTGGGGCTAGCGGGATCCAATGAGCAGTTCTTC.